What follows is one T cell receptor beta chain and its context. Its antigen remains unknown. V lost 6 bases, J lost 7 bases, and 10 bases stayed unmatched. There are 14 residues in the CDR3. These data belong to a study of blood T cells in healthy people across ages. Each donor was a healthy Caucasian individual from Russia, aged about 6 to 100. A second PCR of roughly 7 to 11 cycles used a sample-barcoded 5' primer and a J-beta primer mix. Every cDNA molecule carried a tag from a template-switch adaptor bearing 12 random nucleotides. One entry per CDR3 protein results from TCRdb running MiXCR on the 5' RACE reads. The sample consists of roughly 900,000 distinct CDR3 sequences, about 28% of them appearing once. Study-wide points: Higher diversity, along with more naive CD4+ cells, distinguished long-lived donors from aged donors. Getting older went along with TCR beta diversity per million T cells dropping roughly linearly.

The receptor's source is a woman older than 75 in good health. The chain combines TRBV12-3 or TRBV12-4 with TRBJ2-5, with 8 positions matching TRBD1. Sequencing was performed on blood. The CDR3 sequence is CASRRPGQVVTQYF. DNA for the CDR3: TGTGCCAGCAGAAGACCGGGACAGGTCGTGACCCAGTACTTC.